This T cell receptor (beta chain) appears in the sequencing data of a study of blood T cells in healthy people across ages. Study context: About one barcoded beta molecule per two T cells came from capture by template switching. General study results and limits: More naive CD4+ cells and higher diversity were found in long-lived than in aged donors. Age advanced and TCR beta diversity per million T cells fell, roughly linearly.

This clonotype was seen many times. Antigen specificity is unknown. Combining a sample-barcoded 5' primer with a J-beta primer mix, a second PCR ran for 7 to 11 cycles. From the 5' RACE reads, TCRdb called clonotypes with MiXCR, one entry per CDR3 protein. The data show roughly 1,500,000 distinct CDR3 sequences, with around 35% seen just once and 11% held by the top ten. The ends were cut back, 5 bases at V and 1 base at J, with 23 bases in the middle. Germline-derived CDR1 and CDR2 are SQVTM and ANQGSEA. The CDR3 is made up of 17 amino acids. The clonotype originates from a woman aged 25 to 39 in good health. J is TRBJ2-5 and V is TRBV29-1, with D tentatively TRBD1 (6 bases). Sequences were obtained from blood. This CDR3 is CSVRGVGAQLFQETQYF. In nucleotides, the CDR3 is TGCAGCGTTCGAGGGGTGGGGGCACAACTCTTCCAAGAGACCCAGTACTTC. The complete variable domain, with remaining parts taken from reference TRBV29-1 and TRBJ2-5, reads SAVISQKPSRDICQRGTSLTIQCQVDSQVTMMFWYRQQPGQSLTLIATANQGSEATYESGFVIDKFPISRPNLTFSTLTVSNMSPEDSSIYLCSVRGVGAQLFQETQYFGPGTRLLVL.